These T cell receptor beta chains were read from a single sample in a study of T cells in Graves' hyperthyroidism and ophthalmopathy. Via MiXCR, TCRdb re-called the multiplex PCR reads, giving one row per CDR3 protein. The sample carries approximately 300,000 distinct CDR3 sequences, roughly 17% recorded once. The sequencing sample was made of blood. Receptors were obtained from a man aged 25-45 years with Graves' hyperthyroidism. CDR3s leave out the opening cysteine and the closing phenylalanine or tryptophan. A D gene is named only where the DNA matches it firmly. Expanded clones get a size class; other rows say once, few or many, or leave the size out.

>TRBV12-3/TRBV12-4|many|TRBJ1-1|TRBD1
ANSDRGNTEAF
>TRBV7-9|-|TRBJ2-3|-
ASSLGPGPHTDTQY
>TRBV29-1|few|TRBJ1-5|-
SVEEARDQPQH
>TRBV2|few|TRBJ2-2|-
ASSEAGNTGELF
>TRBV30|many|TRBJ2-1|-
AWNAGRGEQF
>TRBV11-3|many|TRBJ1-6|-
ASSSRGGNSPLH
>TRBV24-1|few|TRBJ2-5|TRBD2
ATSDPGLAGKETQY
>TRBV12-3/TRBV12-4|-|TRBJ1-1|-
ASSELWRAF
>TRBV12-3/TRBV12-4|many|TRBJ2-7|-
ASSLARQSEQY
>TRBV7-9|-|TRBJ1-4|-
ASRPVDPTNEKLF
>TRBV15|few|TRBJ2-1|-
ATSRDEGEQF
>TRBV5-4|few|TRBJ1-2|TRBD1
ASSPRQGANYGYT
>TRBV9|many|TRBJ2-3|-
ASSVAPFTGEYLADTQY
>TRBV7-9|-|TRBJ1-1|-
ASSLVSLNTEAF
>TRBV24-1|few|TRBJ2-1|TRBD2
AILRAGAPSNEQF
>TRBV20-1|few|TRBJ2-3|TRBD2
SARPLAGEDTQY
>TRBV20-1|many|TRBJ2-3|-
SAPEPPDGDTQY
>TRBV20-1|-|TRBJ1-5|-
SARNRVGQPQH
>TRBV12-3/TRBV12-4|-|TRBJ2-1|TRBD2
ASSLRGRARNEQF
>TRBV14|-|TRBJ1-1|-
ASSQDYSGAGEAF
>TRBV5-4|few|TRBJ2-5|-
ASSLAGSQETQY
>TRBV6-1|few|TRBJ2-3|-
ASCATSGFSDTQY
>TRBV20-1|once|TRBJ2-1|-
SASKPPAEQF
>TRBV24-1|many|TRBJ2-3|TRBD2
ATSDPEGLAGGPWTDTQY
>TRBV14|few|TRBJ2-7|TRBD2
ASSWGTVTSGRLEQY
>TRBV6-6|few|TRBJ2-3|-
ASSYSDRNGDTQY
>TRBV30|-|TRBJ1-2|-
AWSVRGAQGYT
>TRBV2|many|TRBJ1-4|-
ASRRAQSNEKLF
>TRBV6-1|few|TRBJ1-1|TRBD1
ASSLAGGVVGKNTEAF
>TRBV4-1|few|TRBJ1-5|-
ASSLNLGGNQPQH
>TRBV7-9|-|TRBJ1-4|-
ASSLGSANEKLF
>TRBV18|few|TRBJ2-3|-
ASSPPSTTDTQY
>TRBV20-1|-|TRBJ2-6|-
SARAQAGTNVLT
>TRBV6-1|few|TRBJ2-5|-
AGTRSRLGGNQETQY
>TRBV2|many|TRBJ2-1|-
ASSRQANEQF
>TRBV11-2|-|TRBJ1-4|-
ASSQVGQAGGEKLF
>TRBV11-2|many|TRBJ2-5|TRBD1
ASSPGQEQETQY
>TRBV29-1|few|TRBJ2-1|-
SVEVTGSYNEQF
>TRBV2|many|TRBJ2-3|TRBD1
ASRPTRQGEKY
>TRBV5-1|-|TRBJ2-7|TRBD2
ASSFRGRAHYEQY
>TRBV20-1|-|TRBJ1-2|-
SAPDRVGLRHGYT
>TRBV6-6|few|TRBJ1-2|-
ASSFGGVNYGYT
>TRBV10-3|many|TRBJ1-1|-
ASGGLNTEAF
>TRBV20-1|many|TRBJ1-1|-
SARKITEAF
>TRBV30|many|TRBJ1-4|TRBD1
AWNSGTGHEKLF
>TRBV11-3|many|TRBJ2-1|-
ASSRADPWNEQF
>TRBV11-3|many|TRBJ1-2|-
ASSLGPGTEANYGYT
>TRBV30|many|TRBJ1-5|TRBD1
AWSPGTGGNQPQH
>TRBV20-1|-|TRBJ1-6|-
SADGAARDSPLH
>TRBV5-1|-|TRBJ2-7|TRBD2
ASSLARRGSRSHEQY
>TRBV12-3/TRBV12-4|-|TRBJ2-1|-
ASSSTSRVGEQF
>TRBV20-1|-|TRBJ2-7|TRBD2
SASPREAWYEQY
>TRBV7-9|-|TRBJ2-2|-
ASSFAAGELF